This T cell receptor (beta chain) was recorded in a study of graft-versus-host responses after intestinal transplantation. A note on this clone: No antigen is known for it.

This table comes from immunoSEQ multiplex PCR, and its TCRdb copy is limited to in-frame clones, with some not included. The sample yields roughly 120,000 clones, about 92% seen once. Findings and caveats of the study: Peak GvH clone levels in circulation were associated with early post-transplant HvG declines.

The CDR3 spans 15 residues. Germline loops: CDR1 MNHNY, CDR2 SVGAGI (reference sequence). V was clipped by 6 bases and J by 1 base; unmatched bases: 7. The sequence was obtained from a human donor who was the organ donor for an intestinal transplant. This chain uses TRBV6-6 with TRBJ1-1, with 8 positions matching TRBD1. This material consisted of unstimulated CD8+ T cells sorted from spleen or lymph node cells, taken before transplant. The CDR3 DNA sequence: TGTGCCAGCAGCCCCGCCCAGGGGGCGAACACTGAAGCTTTCTTT. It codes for CASSPAQGANTEAFF.